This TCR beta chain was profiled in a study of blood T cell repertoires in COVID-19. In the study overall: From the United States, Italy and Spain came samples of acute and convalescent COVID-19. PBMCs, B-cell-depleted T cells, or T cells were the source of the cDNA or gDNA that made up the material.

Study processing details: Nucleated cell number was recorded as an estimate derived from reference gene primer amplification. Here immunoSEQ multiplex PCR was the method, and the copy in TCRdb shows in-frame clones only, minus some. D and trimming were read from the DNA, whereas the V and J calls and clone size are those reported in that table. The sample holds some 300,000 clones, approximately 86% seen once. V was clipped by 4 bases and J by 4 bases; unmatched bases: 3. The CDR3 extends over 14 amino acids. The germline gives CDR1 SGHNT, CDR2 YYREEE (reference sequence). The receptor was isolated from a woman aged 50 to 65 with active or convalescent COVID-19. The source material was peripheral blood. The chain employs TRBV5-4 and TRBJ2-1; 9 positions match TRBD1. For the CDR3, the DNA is TGTGCCAGCAGCGCCGGACAGGGGTACAATGAGCAGTTCTTC. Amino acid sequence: CASSAGQGYNEQFF.